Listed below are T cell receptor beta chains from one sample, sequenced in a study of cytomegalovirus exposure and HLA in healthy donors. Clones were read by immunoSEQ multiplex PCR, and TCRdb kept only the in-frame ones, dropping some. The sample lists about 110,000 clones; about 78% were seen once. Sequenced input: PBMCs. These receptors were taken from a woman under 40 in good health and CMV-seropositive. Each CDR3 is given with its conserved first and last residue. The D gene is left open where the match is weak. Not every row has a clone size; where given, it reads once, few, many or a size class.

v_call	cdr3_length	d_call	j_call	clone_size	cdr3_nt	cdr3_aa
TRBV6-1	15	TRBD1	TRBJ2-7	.	TGTGCCAGCAGTGAAGGAGCAGGGGGCGCGGGTGAGCAGTACTTC	CASSEGAGGAGEQYF
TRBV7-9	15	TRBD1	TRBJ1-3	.	TGTGCCAGCAGCTCTTGGGACAGGGGACGAAACACCATATATTTT	CASSSWDRGRNTIYF
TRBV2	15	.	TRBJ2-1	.	TGTGCCAGCAGCCTCAGGGTTGGGACCTACAATGAGCAGTTCTTC	CASSLRVGTYNEQFF
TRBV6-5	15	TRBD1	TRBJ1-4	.	TGTGCCAGCAGTGGGCGGACAGGGGGCGATGAAAAACTGTTTTTT	CASSGRTGGDEKLFF
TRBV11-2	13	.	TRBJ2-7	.	TGTGCCAGCAGCGACGTTCCGGGTTACGAGCAGTACTTC	CASSDVPGYEQYF
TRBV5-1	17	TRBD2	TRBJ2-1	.	TGCGCCAGCAGCTTGTCTAGCGGGGCCATGATTTCTAATGAGCAGTTCTTC	CASSLSSGAMISNEQFF
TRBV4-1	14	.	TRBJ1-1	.	TGCGCCAGCAGCCAAGGGGAGGTGAACACTGAAGCTTTCTTT	CASSQGEVNTEAFF
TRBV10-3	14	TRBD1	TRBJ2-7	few	TGTGCCATCAAGGGGGTAGGGGGCGCCGGGGAGCAGTACTTC	CAIKGVGGAGEQYF
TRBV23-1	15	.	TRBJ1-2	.	TGCGCCAGCAGTCATTGGGCAGGGTTAAGGTATGGCTACACCTTC	CASSHWAGLRYGYTF
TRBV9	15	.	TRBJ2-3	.	TGTGCCAGCAGCGCAGAGACTAGTCCTGTAAATACGCAGTATTTT	CASSAETSPVNTQYF
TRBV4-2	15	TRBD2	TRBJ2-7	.	TGTGCCAGCAGCCAACTAGCGGGACTAACCTACGAGCAGTACTTC	CASSQLAGLTYEQYF
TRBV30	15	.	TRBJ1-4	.	TGTGCCTGGACCACGGGGAGCATCAAAGGTGAAAAACTGTTTTTT	CAWTTGSIKGEKLFF
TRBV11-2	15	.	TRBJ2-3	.	TGTGCCAGCAGCTTAGGCAGGTACGACCCAGATACGCAGTATTTT	CASSLGRYDPDTQYF
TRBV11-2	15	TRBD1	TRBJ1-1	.	TGTGCCAGCAGCTTATTTGACAGGGGGAACACTGAAGCTTTCTTT	CASSLFDRGNTEAFF
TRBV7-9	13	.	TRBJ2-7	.	TGTGCCAGCAGCCTGGACAGCTCCTACGAGCAGTACTTC	CASSLDSSYEQYF
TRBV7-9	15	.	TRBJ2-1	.	TGTGCCAGCAAAGGGTGGGCAGGGCCGGGCTTCGAGCAGTTCTTC	CASKGWAGPGFEQFF
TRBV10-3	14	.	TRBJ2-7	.	TGTGCCATCAGTGAAGATGTGACAGGCTCCGAGCAGTACTTC	CAISEDVTGSEQYF